The rows below give T cell receptor beta chains drawn from one sample of a study of beta chain features in type 1 diabetes. This table comes from immunoSEQ multiplex PCR, and its TCRdb copy is limited to in-frame clones, with some not included. The table records about 170,000 clones, roughly 8% of them present only once. The specimen was central memory CD4+ T cells from blood. These receptors were taken from a woman aged 40 to 49 with type 1 diabetes. CDR3s include the opening cysteine and the closing phenylalanine or tryptophan. D genes are given only for firm matches. Clone sizes are given selectively: once, few, many, or a class where the clone is expanded.

TRBV19,TRBJ2-3,-,-,TGTGCCAGTAGTATAGATCCCCGGGACACCAACACAGATACGCAGTATTTT,CASSIDPRDTNTDTQYF
TRBV7-9,TRBJ1-2,TRBD1,few,TGTGCCAGTGACAATCCGGGACAGGGAAACTATGGCTACACCTTC,CASDNPGQGNYGYTF
TRBV4-1,TRBJ1-2,TRBD1,-,TGCGCCAGCAGCCAAGGGGACAGGAACTATGGCTACACCTTC,CASSQGDRNYGYTF
TRBV27,TRBJ2-7,-,few,TGTGCCAGCAGTCCACTCGATAGTTCCTACGAGCAGTACTTC,CASSPLDSSYEQYF
TRBV7-9,TRBJ2-5,-,few,TGTGCCAGCAGCTTAGATGGGGCTGGGCAAGAGACCCAGTACTTC,CASSLDGAGQETQYF
TRBV5-6,TRBJ2-5,-,-,TGTGCCAGCAGCTTGAGCAAAGAGACCCAGTACTTC,CASSLSKETQYF
TRBV9,TRBJ2-2,TRBD2,-,TGTGCCAGCAGCGGACTACTAGCGGGAGCCGGGGAGCTGTTTTTT,CASSGLLAGAGELFF
TRBV9,TRBJ2-5,-,many,TGTGCCAGCAGCGTAGAAGCTAGCGCGACCCAGTACTTC,CASSVEASATQYF
TRBV6-5,TRBJ1-2,TRBD1,few,TGTGCCAGCAGTCTGGACAGGGGTTATGGCTACACCTTC,CASSLDRGYGYTF
TRBV4-1,TRBJ2-7,TRBD2,many,TGCGCCAGCAGCCACCGGACTAGCGGGAGTCAATACGAGCAGTACTTC,CASSHRTSGSQYEQYF
TRBV29-1,TRBJ2-7,TRBD1,-,TGCAGCGTTGTGAACACAGGGGGTATCACCTACGAGCAGTACTTC,CSVVNTGGITYEQYF
TRBV4-3,TRBJ2-7,TRBD2,many,TGCGCCAGCAGCCAAGATGTCACTAGCGGCAAGCAGTACTTC,CASSQDVTSGKQYF
TRBV5-1,TRBJ2-7,TRBD1,-,TGCGCCAGCGGCCGGGACAGTAGCTCCTACGAGCAGTACTTC,CASGRDSSSYEQYF
TRBV7-2,TRBJ2-5,TRBD1,-,TGTGCCAGCAGCCCGACAGGGGCAGGAGAGACCCAGTACTTC,CASSPTGAGETQYF
TRBV29-1,TRBJ2-7,TRBD1,many,TGCAGCGTTGAATCACAGGGGGTCGACGAGCAGTACTTC,CSVESQGVDEQYF
TRBV11-2,TRBJ2-2,TRBD2,-,TGTGCCAGCAGCGGTACTAGGGGAGGGACCGGGGAGCTGTTTTTT,CASSGTRGGTGELFF
TRBV7-9,TRBJ2-2,-,few,TGTGCCAGCAGCTTAGGAGGGACGAACACCGGGGAGCTGTTTTTT,CASSLGGTNTGELFF